This is a list of T cell receptor beta chains from one sample in a study of CD8 T cells in Susac syndrome. TCRdb analysed the immunoSEQ multiplex PCR reads with MiXCR anew, one entry per CDR3 protein. In the table there are 95,000 to 150,000 distinct CDR3 sequences, 90% to 95% of which are singletons. The sequenced sample was CD8+ T cells from PBMCs. The receptors were gathered from a human donor with Susac syndrome. The CDR3 runs from the conserved cysteine through the conserved F or W. The D gene is left open where the match is weak. The size of a clone is reported for some rows only, either as once, few or many, or as a class for expanded clones.

clone size: .
V gene: TRBV15
D gene: .
J gene: TRBJ1-2
CDR3 protein: CATSRGLGQINYGYTF
CDR3 DNA: TGTGCCACCAGCAGGGGCTTAGGGCAGATCAACTATGGCTACACCTTC

clone size: .
V gene: TRBV2
D gene: .
J gene: TRBJ2-5
CDR3 protein: CASRALQETQYF
CDR3 DNA: TGTGCCAGCAGGGCCTTACAAGAGACCCAGTACTTC

clone size: .
V gene: TRBV2
D gene: TRBD1
J gene: TRBJ2-4
CDR3 protein: CARQGASKNIQYF
CDR3 DNA: TGTGCCAGACAGGGGGCCAGCAAAAACATTCAGTACTTC

clone size: .
V gene: TRBV12-3/TRBV12-4
D gene: TRBD1
J gene: TRBJ1-4
CDR3 protein: CASGLNKGGQGALGDEKLFF
CDR3 DNA: TGTGCCAGCGGCCTGAATAAAGGGGGACAGGGGGCCCTCGGGGATGAAAAACTGTTTTTT

clone size: .
V gene: TRBV4-2
D gene: TRBD2
J gene: TRBJ2-7
CDR3 protein: CASSQGDGLAGAEQYF
CDR3 DNA: TGTGCCAGCAGCCAAGGGGACGGACTAGCGGGGGCTGAGCAGTACTTC

clone size: .
V gene: TRBV19
D gene: TRBD1
J gene: TRBJ1-1
CDR3 protein: CASRAGTGSEAFF
CDR3 DNA: TGTGCCAGTAGGGCCGGGACAGGGAGTGAAGCTTTCTTT

clone size: .
V gene: TRBV12-3/TRBV12-4
D gene: .
J gene: TRBJ1-6
CDR3 protein: CASSLFGDSPLHF
CDR3 DNA: TGTGCCAGCAGTTTATTTGGGGACTCACCCCTCCACTTT

clone size: .
V gene: TRBV4-1
D gene: .
J gene: TRBJ2-5
CDR3 protein: CASSPQGPDQETQYF
CDR3 DNA: TGCGCCAGCAGCCCCCAGGGGCCCGATCAAGAGACCCAGTACTTC

clone size: .
V gene: TRBV5-1
D gene: TRBD1
J gene: TRBJ2-7
CDR3 protein: CASSVSGTGYEQYF
CDR3 DNA: TGCGCCAGCAGCGTTTCCGGGACAGGATACGAGCAGTACTTC

clone size: .
V gene: TRBV15
D gene: TRBD1
J gene: TRBJ2-1
CDR3 protein: CATSKTGGNEQFF
CDR3 DNA: TGTGCCACCAGCAAGACAGGGGGCAATGAGCAGTTCTTC

clone size: .
V gene: TRBV13
D gene: .
J gene: TRBJ1-1
CDR3 protein: CASSHQRAEAFF
CDR3 DNA: TGTGCCAGCAGCCACCAAAGGGCTGAAGCTTTCTTT

clone size: .
V gene: TRBV11-1
D gene: TRBD1
J gene: TRBJ2-2
CDR3 protein: CASSGEGQGGELFF
CDR3 DNA: TGTGCCAGCAGCGGAGAGGGACAGGGGGGAGAGCTGTTTTTT

clone size: .
V gene: TRBV14
D gene: .
J gene: TRBJ2-1
CDR3 protein: CASSHRGGDNEQFF
CDR3 DNA: TGTGCCAGCAGCCATCGTGGAGGGGACAATGAGCAGTTCTTC

clone size: once
V gene: TRBV19
D gene: TRBD1
J gene: TRBJ1-6
CDR3 protein: CASDWTGVNSPLHF
CDR3 DNA: TGTGCCAGTGATTGGACAGGGGTTAACTCACCCCTCCACTTT

clone size: .
V gene: TRBV27
D gene: TRBD1
J gene: TRBJ2-2
CDR3 protein: CASSYTGGVGKTGELFF
CDR3 DNA: TGTGCCAGCAGCTATACAGGGGGCGTAGGAAAAACCGGGGAGCTGTTTTTT

clone size: .
V gene: TRBV11-2
D gene: TRBD2
J gene: TRBJ2-5
CDR3 protein: CASSFRTSGGQETQYF
CDR3 DNA: TGTGCCAGCAGCTTCAGGACTAGCGGGGGGCAAGAGACCCAGTACTTC

clone size: .
V gene: TRBV11-2
D gene: TRBD2
J gene: TRBJ2-3
CDR3 protein: CASSWPLYGGDGTDTQYF
CDR3 DNA: TGTGCCAGCAGCTGGCCCCTTTACGGGGGGGACGGAACAGATACGCAGTATTTT

clone size: .
V gene: TRBV2
D gene: TRBD1
J gene: TRBJ2-5
CDR3 protein: CASCGTGETQYF
CDR3 DNA: TGTGCCAGCTGTGGGACAGGAGAGACCCAGTACTTC

clone size: .
V gene: TRBV29-1
D gene: TRBD2
J gene: TRBJ2-5
CDR3 protein: CSPYLTSGRYQETQYF
CDR3 DNA: TGCAGCCCATACCTAACTAGCGGGAGGTACCAAGAGACCCAGTACTTC

clone size: .
V gene: TRBV20-1
D gene: .
J gene: TRBJ2-1
CDR3 protein: CSAPNGGYNEQFF
CDR3 DNA: TGCAGTGCTCCCAACGGGGGCTACAATGAGCAGTTCTTC

clone size: .
V gene: TRBV7-9
D gene: .
J gene: TRBJ2-7
CDR3 protein: CASSLSITGYEQYF
CDR3 DNA: TGTGCCAGCAGCTTAAGTATCACGGGCTACGAGCAGTACTTC

clone size: once
V gene: TRBV19
D gene: .
J gene: TRBJ1-5
CDR3 protein: CASSPQHLSNQPQHF
CDR3 DNA: TGTGCCAGTAGTCCGCAACACCTTAGCAATCAGCCCCAGCATTTT

clone size: .
V gene: TRBV29-1
D gene: TRBD1
J gene: TRBJ1-2
CDR3 protein: CSVEERNRGIGGYTF
CDR3 DNA: TGCAGCGTTGAAGAAAGAAACAGGGGGATCGGTGGCTACACCTTC

clone size: .
V gene: TRBV13
D gene: TRBD1
J gene: TRBJ2-3
CDR3 protein: CASSSQGSTDTQYF
CDR3 DNA: TGTGCCAGCAGCTCACAGGGGAGCACAGATACGCAGTATTTT